These T cell receptor beta chains were read from a single sample in a study of neoadjuvant nivolumab and ipilimumab in lung cancer. Produced via immunoSEQ multiplex PCR; TCRdb's table is partial and in-frame only. The sample has 15,000 to 20,000 clones, 80% to 90% seen once; the top ten hold approximately 2.1%. The source was peripheral blood, collected before neoadjuvant nivolumab, alone or with ipilimumab. The receptors stem from an adult with non-small cell lung cancer. Both conserved end residues are part of each CDR3. Fields, in order: CDR3 protein, CDR3 DNA, clone size, J gene, V gene, D gene. D genes are given only for firm matches. Clone size appears in some rows only: once, few, many, or a class for an expanded clone.

cdr3_aa: CASSFNPGTGGENEQFF
cdr3_nt: TGTGCCAGCAGCTTTAACCCCGGGACAGGGGGTGAAAATGAGCAGTTCTTC
clone_size: -
j_call: TRBJ2-1
v_call: TRBV5-4
d_call: TRBD1

cdr3_aa: CAWSKDSGASYEQYF
cdr3_nt: TGTGCCTGGAGTAAAGATAGCGGGGCATCCTACGAGCAGTACTTC
clone_size: -
j_call: TRBJ2-7
v_call: TRBV30
d_call: TRBD2

cdr3_aa: CASSATGGAGEKLFF
cdr3_nt: TGTGCCAGCAGCGCCACAGGGGGCGCGGGGGAAAAACTGTTTTTT
clone_size: -
j_call: TRBJ1-4
v_call: TRBV5-4
d_call: TRBD1

cdr3_aa: CASSLAPSGSGETQYF
cdr3_nt: TGCGCCAGCAGCTTAGCCCCTAGCGGGAGTGGGGAGACCCAGTACTTC
clone_size: -
j_call: TRBJ2-5
v_call: TRBV5-1
d_call: TRBD2

cdr3_aa: CASSPRPTGQYF
cdr3_nt: TGTGCCAGCAGCCCCAGACCTACGGGGCAGTACTTC
clone_size: -
j_call: TRBJ2-7
v_call: TRBV5-8
d_call: -

cdr3_aa: CASSPRTGITGELFF
cdr3_nt: TGTGCCAGCTCACCCCGGACAGGGATTACCGGGGAGCTGTTTTTT
clone_size: -
j_call: TRBJ2-2
v_call: TRBV18
d_call: TRBD1

cdr3_aa: CASSYSRGTEAFF
cdr3_nt: TGTGCCAGCAGTTACTCTCGGGGGACTGAAGCTTTCTTT
clone_size: -
j_call: TRBJ1-1
v_call: TRBV6-5
d_call: -

cdr3_aa: CASSDRTGINYGYTF
cdr3_nt: TGTGCCAGCAGCGATCGGACAGGGATTAACTATGGCTACACCTTC
clone_size: -
j_call: TRBJ1-2
v_call: TRBV5-5
d_call: TRBD1

cdr3_aa: CASSWEGQRNEKLFF
cdr3_nt: TGCGCCAGCAGCTGGGAGGGACAGAGGAACGAAAAACTGTTTTTT
clone_size: -
j_call: TRBJ1-4
v_call: TRBV5-1
d_call: TRBD1

cdr3_aa: CASSPAGNEQFF
cdr3_nt: TGTGCCAGCTCACCGGCGGGCAATGAGCAGTTCTTC
clone_size: -
j_call: TRBJ2-1
v_call: TRBV18
d_call: -

cdr3_aa: CATSRDGSGADEQYF
cdr3_nt: TGTGCCACCAGCAGAGATGGTAGCGGGGCCGACGAGCAGTACTTC
clone_size: -
j_call: TRBJ2-7
v_call: TRBV15
d_call: TRBD2

cdr3_aa: CSVGGNTGELFF
cdr3_nt: TGCAGCGTGGGAGGGAACACCGGGGAGCTGTTTTTT
clone_size: -
j_call: TRBJ2-2
v_call: TRBV29-1
d_call: -

cdr3_aa: CASSQDLQGGEKLFF
cdr3_nt: TGTGCCAGCAGCCAAGATTTACAGGGGGGTGAAAAACTGTTTTTT
clone_size: -
j_call: TRBJ1-4
v_call: TRBV4-2
d_call: TRBD1

cdr3_aa: CASSPQGGEQPQHF
cdr3_nt: TGTGCCAGCTCACCGCAGGGGGGGGAGCAGCCCCAGCATTTT
clone_size: -
j_call: TRBJ1-5
v_call: TRBV18
d_call: TRBD1

cdr3_aa: CASSQGGSSVYGYTF
cdr3_nt: TGTGCCAGCAGCCAAGGGGGGAGTTCAGTCTATGGCTACACCTTC
clone_size: -
j_call: TRBJ1-2
v_call: TRBV4-2
d_call: -

cdr3_aa: CASSQAGTGGVRQETQYF
cdr3_nt: TGCGCCAGCAGCCAAGCCGGGACAGGGGGCGTTCGGCAAGAGACCCAGTACTTC
clone_size: -
j_call: TRBJ2-5
v_call: TRBV4-3
d_call: TRBD1

cdr3_aa: CASSFQGVYEQYF
cdr3_nt: TGTGCCAGCAGTTTCCAGGGAGTCTACGAGCAGTACTTC
clone_size: -
j_call: TRBJ2-7
v_call: TRBV27
d_call: -

cdr3_aa: CASSDPQSSYEQYF
cdr3_nt: TGTGCCAGCAGTGATCCACAAAGCTCCTACGAGCAGTACTTC
clone_size: -
j_call: TRBJ2-7
v_call: TRBV2
d_call: -

cdr3_aa: CASSPGTENTEAFF
cdr3_nt: TGTGCCAGCAGCCCTGGGACAGAGAACACTGAAGCTTTCTTT
clone_size: -
j_call: TRBJ1-1
v_call: TRBV7-9
d_call: TRBD1

cdr3_aa: CASSPDSSNQPQHF
cdr3_nt: TGTGCCAGCAGCCCGGACAGTAGCAATCAGCCCCAGCATTTT
clone_size: -
j_call: TRBJ1-5
v_call: TRBV7-2
d_call: -

cdr3_aa: CAWRRTDSNEKLFF
cdr3_nt: TGTGCCTGGAGGCGGACAGACAGCAATGAAAAACTGTTTTTT
clone_size: -
j_call: TRBJ1-4
v_call: TRBV30
d_call: -

cdr3_aa: CASSVPWSNEQYF
cdr3_nt: TGTGCCAGCAGCGTGCCATGGTCCAACGAGCAGTACTTC
clone_size: -
j_call: TRBJ2-7
v_call: TRBV5-6
d_call: -

cdr3_aa: CASSVGGDSNYEQYF
cdr3_nt: TGTGCCAGCAGCGTAGGCGGGGACAGCAACTACGAGCAGTACTTC
clone_size: -
j_call: TRBJ2-7
v_call: TRBV9
d_call: -

cdr3_aa: CASSLGGLAGGPYNEQFF
cdr3_nt: TGTGCCAGCAGCTTAGGGGGACTAGCGGGAGGACCCTACAATGAGCAGTTCTTC
clone_size: -
j_call: TRBJ2-1
v_call: TRBV11-2
d_call: TRBD2

cdr3_aa: CASSLGTSGAYEQYF
cdr3_nt: TGCGCCAGCAGCTTGGGGACTAGCGGGGCCTACGAGCAGTACTTC
clone_size: -
j_call: TRBJ2-7
v_call: TRBV5-1
d_call: TRBD2

cdr3_aa: CASSLPGLAGGGEQFF
cdr3_nt: TGTGCCAGCAGCTTACCCGGACTAGCGGGAGGGGGTGAGCAGTTCTTC
clone_size: -
j_call: TRBJ2-1
v_call: TRBV7-3
d_call: TRBD2

cdr3_aa: CASSLVGGSSFNEQFF
cdr3_nt: TGTGCCAGCAGCTTGGTAGGCGGGAGTTCTTTTAATGAGCAGTTCTTC
clone_size: -
j_call: TRBJ2-1
v_call: TRBV7-9
d_call: TRBD2

cdr3_aa: CASSSGTSGFYEQYF
cdr3_nt: TGTGCCAGCAGTTCCGGGACTAGCGGGTTCTACGAGCAGTACTTC
clone_size: -
j_call: TRBJ2-7
v_call: TRBV7-9
d_call: TRBD2

cdr3_aa: CATTLLAGYNEQFF
cdr3_nt: TGTGCCACTACGTTACTAGCGGGTTACAATGAGCAGTTCTTC
clone_size: once
j_call: TRBJ2-1
v_call: TRBV6-5
d_call: TRBD2

cdr3_aa: CASSPGQGAPGEQYF
cdr3_nt: TGTGCCAGCTCACCGGGACAGGGGGCTCCCGGCGAGCAGTACTTC
clone_size: -
j_call: TRBJ2-7
v_call: TRBV18
d_call: TRBD1

cdr3_aa: CASSEAQGGNQPQHF
cdr3_nt: TGTGCCAGCAGTGAAGCCCAGGGGGGAAATCAGCCCCAGCATTTT
clone_size: -
j_call: TRBJ1-5
v_call: TRBV6-1
d_call: TRBD1

cdr3_aa: CASSERLAGASLDNEQFF
cdr3_nt: TGTGCCAGCAGTGAAAGACTAGCGGGAGCCTCACTTGACAATGAGCAGTTCTTC
clone_size: -
j_call: TRBJ2-1
v_call: TRBV2
d_call: TRBD2

cdr3_aa: CASQGSYGYTF
cdr3_nt: TGTGCCTCCCAGGGGTCCTATGGCTACACCTTC
clone_size: -
j_call: TRBJ1-2
v_call: TRBV30
d_call: -

cdr3_aa: CASSLWTGIYNEQFF
cdr3_nt: TGTGCCAGCAGCTTGTGGACAGGAATTTACAATGAGCAGTTCTTC
clone_size: -
j_call: TRBJ2-1
v_call: TRBV7-3
d_call: TRBD1

cdr3_aa: CASSSQREAQQETQYF
cdr3_nt: TGTGCCAGCAGCTCCCAGCGGGAGGCCCAACAAGAGACCCAGTACTTC
clone_size: once
j_call: TRBJ2-5
v_call: TRBV7-6
d_call: TRBD2

cdr3_aa: CASSPTDSGSLGGIHEQFF
cdr3_nt: TGTGCCAGCTCACCAACGGATAGCGGGAGTTTAGGCGGAATACATGAGCAGTTCTTC
clone_size: -
j_call: TRBJ2-1
v_call: TRBV18
d_call: TRBD2

cdr3_aa: CASSPGTANTEAFF
cdr3_nt: TGCGCCAGCAGCCCCGGGACAGCGAACACTGAAGCTTTCTTT
clone_size: -
j_call: TRBJ1-1
v_call: TRBV4-3
d_call: TRBD1

cdr3_aa: CASSQVPGQGERVGYTF
cdr3_nt: TGTGCCAGCAGCCAAGTGCCGGGACAGGGGGAAAGGGTTGGCTACACCTTC
clone_size: -
j_call: TRBJ1-2
v_call: TRBV14
d_call: TRBD1

cdr3_aa: CASSVDPGANVLTF
cdr3_nt: TGTGCCAGCTCGGTGGACCCTGGGGCCAACGTCCTGACTTTC
clone_size: -
j_call: TRBJ2-6
v_call: TRBV18
d_call: -

cdr3_aa: CASSMGQGGIYEQYF
cdr3_nt: TGTGCCAGCAGCATGGGACAGGGTGGGATCTACGAGCAGTACTTC
clone_size: -
j_call: TRBJ2-7
v_call: TRBV7-2
d_call: TRBD1

cdr3_aa: CASSSLTPYTYNEQFF
cdr3_nt: TGTGCCAGCAGCTCCCTGACCCCTTATACTTACAATGAGCAGTTCTTC
clone_size: -
j_call: TRBJ2-1
v_call: TRBV11-2
d_call: -

cdr3_aa: CASSLRTAQETQYF
cdr3_nt: TGCGCCAGCAGCTTAAGAACAGCACAAGAGACCCAGTACTTC
clone_size: -
j_call: TRBJ2-5
v_call: TRBV5-1
d_call: -

cdr3_aa: CASSLFPGGSNTDTQYF
cdr3_nt: TGTGCCAGCAGCTTATTCCCAGGGGGCTCTAACACAGATACGCAGTATTTT
clone_size: once
j_call: TRBJ2-3
v_call: TRBV13
d_call: TRBD1

cdr3_aa: CSMGYEQYF
cdr3_nt: TGCAGTATGGGCTACGAGCAGTACTTC
clone_size: -
j_call: TRBJ2-7
v_call: TRBV20-1
d_call: -

cdr3_aa: CASSFSGGSYEQYF
cdr3_nt: TGTGCCAGCAGCTTTTCAGGGGGCTCCTACGAGCAGTACTTC
clone_size: -
j_call: TRBJ2-7
v_call: TRBV13
d_call: TRBD1

cdr3_aa: CASSQRGLAGETQYF
cdr3_nt: TGTGCCAGCAGTCAAAGGGGACTAGCGGGAGAGACCCAGTACTTC
clone_size: -
j_call: TRBJ2-5
v_call: TRBV27
d_call: TRBD2

cdr3_aa: CASRWTGNQPQHF
cdr3_nt: TGTGCCAGCAGGTGGACAGGGAATCAGCCCCAGCATTTT
clone_size: once
j_call: TRBJ1-5
v_call: TRBV7-2
d_call: TRBD1

cdr3_aa: CASSPLAGGPSVTDTQYF
cdr3_nt: TGTGCCAGCAGCCCCCTAGCGGGAGGCCCATCGGTTACAGATACGCAGTATTTT
clone_size: once
j_call: TRBJ2-3
v_call: TRBV14
d_call: TRBD2

cdr3_aa: CASSYKEGGPENEQFF
cdr3_nt: TGTGCCAGCAGTTATAAGGAGGGAGGGCCGGAGAATGAGCAGTTCTTC
clone_size: -
j_call: TRBJ2-1
v_call: TRBV6-5
d_call: TRBD2